This is a list of T cell receptor beta chains from one sample in a study of sequential checkpoint blockade in melanoma. TCRdb's copy holds only in-frame clones and misses some; the assay was immunoSEQ multiplex PCR. The sample shows roughly 20,000 clones, about 25% of them seen only once. This material consisted of tumor tissue (inferred from file names), taken from a patient given nivolumab and ipilimumab in sequence. These receptors came from a human donor with melanoma. Both conserved end residues are part of each CDR3. The D gene is left open where the match is weak. The size field is filled for only some rows; it gives once, few, many or a size class.

V,D,J,size,CDR3,DNA
TRBV5-1,TRBD1,TRBJ1-1,-,CASSLRQGAGDTEAFF,TGCGCCAGCAGCCTCCGACAGGGGGCGGGGGACACTGAAGCTTTCTTT
TRBV19,-,TRBJ1-1,few,CASSPTSFGTEAFF,TGTGCCAGTAGTCCTACCAGTTTTGGCACTGAAGCTTTCTTT
TRBV18,-,TRBJ1-1,medium-sized,CASSPPPGGPNTEAFF,TGTGCCAGCTCACCACCTCCCGGAGGCCCAAACACTGAAGCTTTCTTT
TRBV5-1,-,TRBJ2-7,few,CASTPGTPSYEQYF,TGCGCCAGCACCCCTGGGACCCCGTCCTACGAGCAGTACTTC
TRBV8-2,-,TRBJ1-6,-,CASGTSSSYNSPLHF,TGTGCCAGCGGGACGTCGAGCTCCTATAATTCACCCCTCCACTTT
TRBV12-5,-,TRBJ2-1,-,CASGRWAGTTGNEQFF,TGTGCTAGTGGCCGCTGGGCAGGGACGACTGGCAATGAGCAGTTCTTC
TRBV6-8,TRBD1,TRBJ1-6,few,CASSNRGANSPLHF,TGTGCCAGCAGTAACAGGGGAGCTAATTCACCCCTCCACTTT
TRBV12-5,-,TRBJ2-3,-,CASGLYPDTQYF,TGTGCTAGTGGTTTATATCCAGATACGCAGTATTTT
TRBV9,-,TRBJ1-2,-,CASSVGQLYGYTF,TGTGCCAGCAGCGTAGGACAGCTCTATGGCTACACCTTC
TRBV19,-,TRBJ2-7,-,CASSSRGFDEQYF,TGTGCCAGTAGTTCCAGGGGTTTCGACGAGCAGTACTTC
TRBV11-3,-,TRBJ1-5,few,CASSLGNRGVQPQHF,TGTGCCAGCAGCTTAGGGAACAGAGGAGTTCAGCCCCAGCATTTT
TRBV28,-,TRBJ1-5,few,CASSSPRGEGNQPQHF,TGTGCCAGCAGTTCCCCCCGGGGCGAGGGCAATCAGCCCCAGCATTTT
TRBV6-8,TRBD1,TRBJ1-2,-,CASRPDRGFAGYTF,TGTGCCAGCAGACCAGACAGGGGATTTGCTGGCTACACCTTC
TRBV4-1,-,TRBJ1-5,many,CASSPHGDRNQPQHF,TGCGCCAGCAGCCCCCACGGGGACCGTAATCAGCCCCAGCATTTT
TRBV5-1,-,TRBJ2-2,few,CASTTDRSNTGELFF,TGCGCCAGCACCACGGACAGATCGAACACCGGGGAGCTGTTTTTT
TRBV6-8,TRBD1,TRBJ1-5,-,CASIGTGNAPQHF,TGTGCCAGCATCGGGACAGGGAATGCGCCCCAGCATTTT
TRBV11-3,TRBD2,TRBJ2-1,few,CASSLSGGSSSYNEQFF,TGTGCCAGCAGCTTAAGCGGGGGCTCTAGCTCCTACAATGAGCAGTTCTTC
TRBV30,-,TRBJ1-4,-,CAWRVGQLNEKLFF,TGTGCCTGGAGGGTCGGACAACTTAATGAAAAACTGTTTTTT
TRBV7-1,-,TRBJ1-1,few,CASSLDQGNTEAFF,TGTGCCAGCAGCTTAGATCAGGGAAACACTGAAGCTTTCTTT
TRBV11-3,-,TRBJ1-1,-,CASSIGRGNTEAFF,TGTGCCAGCAGCATCGGACGGGGGAACACTGAAGCTTTCTTT
TRBV11-3,TRBD1,TRBJ1-2,many,CASSFYRGVETYGYTF,TGTGCCAGCAGCTTTTACAGGGGCGTGGAGACCTATGGCTACACCTTC
TRBV11-3,-,TRBJ2-1,many,CASSSGGTGHNEQFF,TGTGCCAGCAGCTCCGGGGGGACAGGCCACAATGAGCAGTTCTTC
TRBV11-3,-,TRBJ1-3,-,CASSPGPSTGNTIYF,TGTGCCAGCAGCCCCGGACCCTCGACTGGAAACACCATATATTTT
TRBV10-2,TRBD2,TRBJ2-1,-,CASSRVAGAGNEQFF,TGCGCCAGCAGCCGGGTAGCGGGAGCTGGGAATGAGCAGTTCTTC